The rows below give T cell receptor beta chains drawn from one sample of a study of blood T cell repertoires in COVID-19. The assay was immunoSEQ multiplex PCR, and TCRdb's table has in-frame clones only and misses some. The table has roughly 150,000 clones, 70% to 90% seen once. Sequences were obtained from PBMCs or T cells enriched from blood (not recorded which). The receptors here all came from a man between 40 and 49 years old who had recovered from COVID-19. The CDR3 runs from the conserved cysteine through the conserved F or W. The D gene is left open where the match is weak. The listing skips clone size in some rows; elsewhere it reads once, few, many or a size class.

CDR3	DNA	size	V	J	length	D
CASSLMGTSGGNEQFF	TGTGCCAGCAGCTTAATGGGGACTAGCGGGGGGAATGAGCAGTTCTTC	-	TRBV7-6	TRBJ2-1	16	TRBD2
CASSSGQGGAGELFF	TGCGCCAGCAGCTCTGGACAGGGAGGGGCCGGGGAGCTGTTTTTT	-	TRBV5-1	TRBJ2-2	15	-
CASSYQGQGPYEQYF	TGTGCCAGCAGTTATCAGGGACAGGGTCCCTACGAGCAGTACTTC	-	TRBV6-2/TRBV6-3	TRBJ2-7	15	TRBD1
CASSERTGAGNTIYF	TGCGCCAGCAGCGAAAGGACAGGGGCCGGAAACACCATATATTTT	-	TRBV5-1	TRBJ1-3	15	TRBD1
CASRRGLETQYF	TGCGCCAGCAGAAGAGGGCTTGAGACCCAGTACTTC	-	TRBV10-2	TRBJ2-5	12	-
CASSFSGAGNTIYF	TGTGCCAGCAGCTTTAGTGGAGCTGGAAACACCATATATTTT	-	TRBV5-8	TRBJ1-3	14	-
CASRHRGWGYEKLFF	TGTGCCAGCAGGCACAGGGGCTGGGGGTATGAAAAACTGTTTTTT	few	TRBV11-2	TRBJ1-4	15	TRBD1
CAWSELGGSTDTQYF	TGTGCCTGGAGCGAGTTAGGCGGGAGCACAGATACGCAGTATTTT	many	TRBV30	TRBJ2-3	15	-
CASQLNRENTEAFF	TGCGCCAGCCAACTTAACAGGGAGAACACTGAAGCTTTCTTT	-	TRBV5-1	TRBJ1-1	14	-
CASSPQQGVLTEAFF	TGTGCCAGCAGCCCCCAACAGGGGGTTCTCACTGAAGCTTTCTTT	few	TRBV9	TRBJ1-1	15	TRBD1
CASSLSMQGRAGELFF	TGCGCCAGCAGCTTGAGTATGCAGGGGAGGGCCGGGGAGCTGTTTTTT	-	TRBV5-1	TRBJ2-2	16	-
CAWSVPSLRNGYTF	TGTGCCTGGAGTGTCCCAAGCCTCAGGAATGGCTACACCTTC	-	TRBV30	TRBJ1-2	14	-
CASPGGRPAKNIQYF	TGTGCCAGCCCAGGGGGCAGACCGGCCAAAAACATTCAGTACTTC	-	TRBV6-4	TRBJ2-4	15	TRBD1
CASSPEGPGGDEQYF	TGTGCCAGCAGCCCCGAGGGGCCAGGGGGAGACGAGCAGTACTTC	-	TRBV7-8	TRBJ2-7	15	TRBD1
CASSLTAGGPYEQYF	TGTGCCAGCAGCTTAACTGCGGGGGGGCCCTACGAGCAGTACTTC	few	TRBV11-2	TRBJ2-7	15	TRBD2
CASSQENQPQHF	TGCGCCAGCAGCCAGGAGAATCAGCCCCAGCATTTT	-	TRBV4-1	TRBJ1-5	12	-
CASSYPQRGHHTEAFF	TGTGCCAGCAGTTACCCGCAGCGGGGGCACCACACTGAAGCTTTCTTT	-	TRBV6-2/TRBV6-3	TRBJ1-1	16	-
CASSQDVGGATDTQYF	TGTGCCAGCAGCCAAGATGTAGGGGGGGCCACAGATACGCAGTATTTT	-	TRBV3-1/TRBV3-2	TRBJ2-3	16	-
CASSLNPGLTGELFF	TGTGCCAGCAGCTTAAATCCAGGGTTAACCGGGGAGCTGTTTTTT	-	TRBV7-3	TRBJ2-2	15	-
CASSYDRGSSYEQYF	TGTGCCAGCAGTTACGATCGGGGTAGCTCCTACGAGCAGTACTTC	-	TRBV6-5	TRBJ2-7	15	-
CSVAGQLTDYGYTF	TGCAGCGTAGCGGGGCAGCTTACCGACTATGGCTACACCTTC	-	TRBV29-1	TRBJ1-2	14	-
CASSFWQGPSYEQYF	TGTGCCAGCAGCTTCTGGCAGGGGCCCTCCTACGAGCAGTACTTC	-	TRBV5-5	TRBJ2-7	15	-
CASSLAGDTQYF	TGTGCCAGCAGCCTGGCGGGAGATACGCAGTATTTT	-	TRBV6-2/TRBV6-3	TRBJ2-3	12	-
CASVQGRLYNEQFF	TGTGCCAGCGTCCAGGGGAGACTGTACAATGAGCAGTTCTTC	-	TRBV21-1	TRBJ2-1	14	-
CSVPGQGVLGNTIYF	TGCAGCGTTCCCGGACAGGGGGTACTTGGAAACACCATATATTTT	-	TRBV29-1	TRBJ1-3	15	TRBD1
CASSRGRAGTNQPQHF	TGTGCCAGTAGCAGAGGGAGGGCAGGGACGAATCAGCCCCAGCATTTT	-	TRBV19	TRBJ1-5	16	-
CASSPPGTGADYGYTF	TGTGCCAGCTCACCACCTGGGACAGGGGCCGACTATGGCTACACCTTC	-	TRBV18	TRBJ1-2	16	TRBD1
CASSLARTSGGVYNEQFF	TGCGCCAGCAGCTTGGCTCGGACTAGCGGGGGGGTCTACAATGAGCAGTTCTTC	-	TRBV5-1	TRBJ2-1	18	TRBD2
CASSLGGPAQETQYF	TGCGCCAGCAGCTTGGGGGGCCCGGCACAAGAGACCCAGTACTTC	-	TRBV5-1	TRBJ2-5	15	-
CASLPGLRGNEKLFF	TGTGCCAGCCTACCAGGGCTTAGGGGGAATGAAAAACTGTTTTTT	-	TRBV2	TRBJ1-4	15	-
CASSFRTEKEKLFF	TGTGCCAGCAGCTTCCGGACAGAAAAGGAAAAACTGTTTTTT	few	TRBV13	TRBJ1-4	14	-